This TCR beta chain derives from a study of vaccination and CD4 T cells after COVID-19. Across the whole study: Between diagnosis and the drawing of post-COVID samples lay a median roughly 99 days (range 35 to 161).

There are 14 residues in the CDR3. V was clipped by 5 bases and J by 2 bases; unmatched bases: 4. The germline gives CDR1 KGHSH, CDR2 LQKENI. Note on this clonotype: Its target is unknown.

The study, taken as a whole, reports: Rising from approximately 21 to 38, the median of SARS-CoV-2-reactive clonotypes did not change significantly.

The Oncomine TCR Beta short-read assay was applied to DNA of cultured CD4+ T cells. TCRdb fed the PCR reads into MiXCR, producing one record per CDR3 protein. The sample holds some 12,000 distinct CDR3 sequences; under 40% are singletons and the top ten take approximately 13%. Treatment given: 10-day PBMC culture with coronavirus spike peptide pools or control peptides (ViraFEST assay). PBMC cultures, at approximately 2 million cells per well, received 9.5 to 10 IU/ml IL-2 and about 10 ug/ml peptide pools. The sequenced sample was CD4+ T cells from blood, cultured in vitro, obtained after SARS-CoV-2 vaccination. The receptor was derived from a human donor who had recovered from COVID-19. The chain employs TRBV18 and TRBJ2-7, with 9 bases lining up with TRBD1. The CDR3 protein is CASSKGQGTYEQYF. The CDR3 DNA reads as TGTGCCAGCTCAAAGGGACAGGGAACCTACGAGCAGTACTTC.